This TCR beta chain was sequenced during a study of blood T cell repertoires in COVID-19. Study-level background: The samples span acute and convalescent COVID-19 from the United States, Italy and Spain. T cells, B-cell-depleted T cells, or PBMCs provided the cDNA or gDNA that served as material.

Cohort 3 donors counted as recovered after two negative PCRs, clearance, or resolved symptoms. Sequencing used immunoSEQ multiplex PCR; TCRdb keeps in-frame clones, though not all of them. The sample lists a few hundred thousand clones; over 75% were seen once. This CDR3 comprises 16 residues. The V segment lost 4 bases and the J segment 2 bases; nucleotides outside the gene matches: 4. Germline values: CDR1 KGHSH, CDR2 LQKENI. The source is a woman between 18 and 29 years old who had recovered from COVID-19. This rearrangement joins TRBV18 to TRBJ2-1; 11 positions agree with TRBD2. Sequenced input: PBMCs or T cells enriched from blood (not recorded which). The DNA of the CDR3 is TGTGCCAGCTCACTAGCGGGAGGGAGCCCCTACAATGAGCAGTTCTTC. Protein: CASSLAGGSPYNEQFF.